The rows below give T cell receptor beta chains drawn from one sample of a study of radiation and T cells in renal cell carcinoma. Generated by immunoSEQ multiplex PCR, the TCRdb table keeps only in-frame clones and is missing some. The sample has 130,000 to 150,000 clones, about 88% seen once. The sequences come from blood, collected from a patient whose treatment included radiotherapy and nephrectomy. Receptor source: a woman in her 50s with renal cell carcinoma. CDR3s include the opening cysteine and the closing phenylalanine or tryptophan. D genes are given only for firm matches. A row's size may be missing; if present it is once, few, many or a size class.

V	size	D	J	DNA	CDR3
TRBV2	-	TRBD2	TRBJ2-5	TGTGCCAGCAGTCCGGGACTAGCGGGCCCGTACCAAGAGACCCAGTACTTC	CASSPGLAGPYQETQYF
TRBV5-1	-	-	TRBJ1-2	TGCGCCAGCAGCCTGGTGGGTGGGGATGGCTACACCTTC	CASSLVGGDGYTF
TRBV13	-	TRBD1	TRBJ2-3	TGTGCCAGCAGCCCCGCCAGGGGGAAAATTCAGGCAGATACGCAGTATTTT	CASSPARGKIQADTQYF
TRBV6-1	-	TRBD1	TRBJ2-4	TGTGCCAGCAGTAGAGGACAGGGGAAAAACATTCAGTACTTC	CASSRGQGKNIQYF
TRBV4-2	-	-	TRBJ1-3	TGTGCCAGCAGCCAAGATCTCTTCCTACTCTCTGGAAACACCATATATTTT	CASSQDLFLLSGNTIYF
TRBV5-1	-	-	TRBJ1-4	TGCGCCAGCAGCTGGACCTCGGACAGTAATAATGAAAAACTGTTTTTT	CASSWTSDSNNEKLFF
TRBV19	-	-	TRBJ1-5	TGTGCCAGTAGACCGCAAGGAGGGGCTGGTCAGCCCCAGCATTTT	CASRPQGGAGQPQHF
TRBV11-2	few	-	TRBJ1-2	TGTGCCAGCAGCTTAAGGGAGGTTGGCTACACCTTC	CASSLREVGYTF
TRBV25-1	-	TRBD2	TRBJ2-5	TGTGCCAGCAGGAAGGGGCGGGGGGGACAAGAGACCCAGTACTTC	CASRKGRGGQETQYF
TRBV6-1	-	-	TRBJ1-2	TGTGCCAGCAGTGAATCAGATAACTATGGCTACACCTTC	CASSESDNYGYTF
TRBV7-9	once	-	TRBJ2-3	TGTGCCAGCAGCTTAGCGGGCAGCCCGGGGACAGATACGCAGTATTTT	CASSLAGSPGTDTQYF
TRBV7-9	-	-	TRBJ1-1	TGTGCCAGCACGCCCCGGACTGGGAACACTGAAGCTTTCTTT	CASTPRTGNTEAFF
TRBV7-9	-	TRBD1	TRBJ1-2	TGTGCCAGCAGCTTAGCGTGGACAGGGCAAGGGGATGGCTACACCTTC	CASSLAWTGQGDGYTF
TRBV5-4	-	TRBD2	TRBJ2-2	TGTGCCAGCAGCTTGGATCCAGCGGGGGCGAACACCGGGGAGCTGTTTTTT	CASSLDPAGANTGELFF
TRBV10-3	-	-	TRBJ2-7	TGTGCCATCAGTTTCTACAGGGAGGACGAGCAGTACTTC	CAISFYREDEQYF
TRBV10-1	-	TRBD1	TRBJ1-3	TGCGCCAGCAGGATGGGGACAGGGGACTCTGGAAACACCATATATTTT	CASRMGTGDSGNTIYF
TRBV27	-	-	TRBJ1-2	TGTGCCAGCACCCCCCGGGGGGACGGATACTATGGCTACACCTTC	CASTPRGDGYYGYTF
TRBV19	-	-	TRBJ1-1	TGTGCCAGTAGTTCTTACAGGGAATACACTGAAGCTTTCTTT	CASSSYREYTEAFF
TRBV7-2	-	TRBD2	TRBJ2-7	TGTGCCAGCAGCTTAGAAGCTAGCGGGGACTCGAACGAGCAGTACTTC	CASSLEASGDSNEQYF
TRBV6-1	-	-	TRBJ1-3	TGTGCCAGCAGTGGGGTGATACCCGGACAGCGTGGAAACACCATATATTTT	CASSGVIPGQRGNTIYF
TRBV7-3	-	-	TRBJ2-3	TGTGCCAGCAGCTTTGACCCGGGTACAGATACGCAGTATTTT	CASSFDPGTDTQYF
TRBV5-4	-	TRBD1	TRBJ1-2	TGTGCCAGCAGCAAAGGACAGGGCTCTCTCCCCGATTATGGCTACACCTTC	CASSKGQGSLPDYGYTF
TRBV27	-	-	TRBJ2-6	TGTGCCAGCAGTTTTCTTTCTGGGGCCAACGTCCTGACTTTC	CASSFLSGANVLTF
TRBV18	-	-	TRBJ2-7	TGTGCCAGCTCGGGAACTGAGGAGCAGTACTTC	CASSGTEEQYF
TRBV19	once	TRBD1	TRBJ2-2	TGTGCCAGTAGTACAAACCGGGACAGGAACACCGGGGAGCTGTTTTTT	CASSTNRDRNTGELFF
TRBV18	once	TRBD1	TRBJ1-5	TGTGCCAGCTCCCTCGACAGGGATCGCAATCAGCCCCAGCATTTT	CASSLDRDRNQPQHF
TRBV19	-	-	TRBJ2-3	TGTGCCAGTAGTCGAAACCGAGCAGGCACAGATACGCAGTATTTT	CASSRNRAGTDTQYF
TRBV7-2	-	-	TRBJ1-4	TGTGCCAGCAGCTTAGGGGGGGCACCTAATGAAAAACTGTTTTTT	CASSLGGAPNEKLFF
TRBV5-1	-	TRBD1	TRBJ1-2	TGCGCCAGCAGCTCCGGACAGGGGATAGAGCGCTACACCTTC	CASSSGQGIERYTF
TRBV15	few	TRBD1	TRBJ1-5	TGTGCCACCAGCTCACCATTCGGGACAGGGGGTACTTTGGGCAATCAGCCCCAGCATTTT	CATSSPFGTGGTLGNQPQHF
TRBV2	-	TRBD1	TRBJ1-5	TGTGCCAGCAGCGTGACAGGGCGAAATCAGCCCCAGCATTTT	CASSVTGRNQPQHF
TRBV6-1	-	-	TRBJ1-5	TGTGTCCAGGATCAGCCCCAGCATTTT	CVQDQPQHF
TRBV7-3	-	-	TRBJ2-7	TGTGCCAGCAGCTTAGCCGGTCGTTCCTACGAGCAGTACTTC	CASSLAGRSYEQYF
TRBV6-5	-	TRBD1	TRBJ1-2	TGTGCCAGCAGTCGCGGGGACAGGGGAAGCTACACCTTC	CASSRGDRGSYTF
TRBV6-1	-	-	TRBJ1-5	TGTGCCAGCAGTGAGCAGGGACGCAATCAGCCCCAGCATTTT	CASSEQGRNQPQHF
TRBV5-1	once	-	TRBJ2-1	TGCGCCAGCAGCTTGGGGACCTCCCTCAGGGCAAGGAATGAGCAGTTCTTC	CASSLGTSLRARNEQFF
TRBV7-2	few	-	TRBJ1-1	TGTGCCAGCAGTCAGAGATCCGGGAACACTGAAGCTTTCTTT	CASSQRSGNTEAFF
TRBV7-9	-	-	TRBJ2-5	TGTGCCAGCAGTCGAGAAGCAGAGACCCAGTACTTC	CASSREAETQYF
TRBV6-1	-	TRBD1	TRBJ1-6	TGTGCCAGCAGTGAGGAGACAGGGGTCTCACCCCTCCACTTT	CASSEETGVSPLHF
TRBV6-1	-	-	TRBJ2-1	TGTGCCAGCAGCGGACAGCCAGGTGGCAATGAGCAGTTCTTC	CASSGQPGGNEQFF
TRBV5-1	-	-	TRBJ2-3	TGCGCCAGCAGGGAACTTTACACAGATACGCAGTATTTT	CASRELYTDTQYF
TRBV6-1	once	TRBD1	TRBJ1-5	TGTGCCAGCAGTGGGACAGGGAACCAGCCCCAGCATTTT	CASSGTGNQPQHF
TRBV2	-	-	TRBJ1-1	TGTGCCAGCAGTGTAGGCAACATGAACACTGAAGCTTTCTTT	CASSVGNMNTEAFF
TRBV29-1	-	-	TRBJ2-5	TGCAGCGTGCGGACAGACCAAGAGACCCAGTACTTC	CSVRTDQETQYF
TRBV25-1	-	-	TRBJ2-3	TGTGCCAGCAGTGGCCTGGGGGGGCATATGGTCACAGATACGCAGTATTTT	CASSGLGGHMVTDTQYF
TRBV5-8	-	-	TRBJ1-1	TGTGCCAGCAGCCATCCGAACACTGAAGCTTTCTTT	CASSHPNTEAFF
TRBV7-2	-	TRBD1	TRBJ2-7	TGTGCCAGCAGCTTAGAGGGGACAGGTCCCGACGAGCAGTACTTC	CASSLEGTGPDEQYF
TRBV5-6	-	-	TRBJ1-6	TGTGCCAGCAATCTCCGAGGGGCCCGGGCCTATAATTCACCCCTCCACTTT	CASNLRGARAYNSPLHF
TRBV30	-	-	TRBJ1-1	TGTGCCTGGAGTCCGCCCCAACAGGGAATGGGAACTGAAGCTTTCTTT	CAWSPPQQGMGTEAFF
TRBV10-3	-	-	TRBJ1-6	TGTGCCATCAGTGAAGGAGCGGCTAATAATTCACCCCTCCACTTT	CAISEGAANNSPLHF
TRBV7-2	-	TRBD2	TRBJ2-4	TGTGCCAGCAGCTTAGGTAGCGGGGGGGCGCTCATTCAGTACTTC	CASSLGSGGALIQYF